Following are 17 T cell receptor beta chains from one sample sequenced in a study of identical twins. TCRdb re-derived calls from the 5' RACE reads in MiXCR, one entry per CDR3 protein. The sample has about 100,000 distinct CDR3 sequences; 5.5% to 7% are singletons. Material for sequencing was memory T cells sorted from blood. These receptors came from a woman between 50 and 59 years old in good health.

In this sample, this clonotype turned up a few times. The rearrangement joins TRBV30 to TRBJ2-1; 7 positions agree with TRBD2. CDR1 and CDR2 (germline): GTSNPN, SVGIG (reference sequence). The CDR3 spans 17 residues. V lost 3 bases to trimming and J lost 2 bases; unmatched junction nucleotides: 13. CDR3 sequence reads: CAWSRTAAGLTYNEQFF. The DNA of the CDR3 is TGTGCCTGGAGCAGAACCGCAGCGGGATTAACCTACAATGAGCAGTTCTTC.

Remarks on this clonotype: One base away lies a much larger clone, so this may be a sequencing read error. The chain has TRBV7-8 and TRBJ1-1, with D unresolved. The length of the CDR3 is 15 residues. Germline CDR1 SGHVS, CDR2 FQNEAQ. DNA of the CDR3: TGTGCCAACAGCTTTAGGCTGGGATCTTCCACTGAAGCTTTCTTT. This sequence encodes CANSFRLGSSTEAFF.

At least ten counts were recorded for this clonotype. This sequence joins TRBV5-1 and TRBJ2-7, with 7 bases lining up with TRBD1. Germline lookup yields CDR1 SGHRS and CDR2 YFSETQ. V shed 0 bases and J 5 bases; nucleotides not matched to a gene: 5. This CDR3 is built from 14 residues. CDR3 residues: CASSLAGQGDEQYF. Written as DNA, the CDR3 is TGCGCCAGCAGCTTGGCCGGGCAGGGGGACGAGCAGTACTTC.

This clonotype appeared many times. This chain links TRBV11-2 with TRBJ2-1, with TRBD2 matching over 13 bases. The V segment lost 4 bases and the J segment 8 bases; nucleotides outside the gene matches: 11. This CDR3 is 17 amino acids long. CDR1 and CDR2 from the germline V gene are SGHAT and FQNNGV. The CDR3 nucleotides are TGTGCCAGCAGCTCTACTAGCGGGAGGGCCGGATCCCATGAGCAGTTCTTC. Translation: CASSSTSGRAGSHEQFF.

This clonotype was seen a few times. The chain has TRBV7-2 and TRBJ2-5, with 7 bases aligning to TRBD1. There are 14 residues in the CDR3. The J segment lost 3 bases and the V segment lost 5 bases, leaving 6 bases of the junction unmatched. CDR1 SGHTA and CDR2 FQGNSA come from the germline V gene. In nucleotides, the CDR3 is TGTGCCAGCAGCATCATCGGACAGGAAGAGACCCAGTACTTC. Protein sequence: CASSIIGQEETQYF.

This clonotype was detected ten times or more. The chain combines TRBV24-1 with TRBJ2-1; 11 bases are a match to TRBD2. The CDR3 spans 16 residues. In germline, CDR1 is KGHDR, CDR2 SFDVKD. V gave up 4 bases and J gave up 9 bases; unmatched junction bases: 10. The CDR3 bases are TGTGCCACCAGTGACCCGGGACTAGCGGAGCTTAGTGAGCAGTTCTTC. Translating gives CATSDPGLAELSEQFF.

This clonotype was observed many times. CDR3 nucleotides: TGTGCCACCAGATCGGGGTCCTACGAGCAGTACGTC. Translation gives CATRSGSYEQYV. The V and J genes are TRBV6-1 and TRBJ2-7; tentative D call: TRBD2 (5 bases). V was pared by 10 bases and J by 1 base, with 11 bases between. Germline V gene lookup returns CDR1 MNHNS and CDR2 SASEGT. This CDR3 comprises 12 residues.

The sample holds many counts of this clonotype. The rearrangement links TRBV7-2 to TRBJ2-4; 8 positions match TRBD1. The length of the CDR3 is 15 residues. Germline V gene lookup returns CDR1 SGHTA and CDR2 FQGNSA. V was clipped by 5 bases and J by 6 bases; unmatched bases: 9. The CDR3 nucleotides are TGTGCCAGCAGCCCCATGCCGGACAGGGCAAACATTCAGTACTTC. Protein sequence: CASSPMPDRANIQYF.

This clonotype was recorded at least ten times. The chain has TRBV12-3 or TRBV12-4 and TRBJ1-6; 7 bases fit TRBD1. This CDR3 spans 15 amino acids. V lost 9 bases, J lost 7 bases, and 12 bases stayed unmatched. The CDR3 loop is CASSREQGWNSPLHF. Here the CDR3 DNA reads TGTGCCAGTAGCCGGGAACAGGGGTGGAATTCACCCCTCCACTTT.

This clonotype was seen more than once but under ten times. V gene TRBV6-2 or TRBV6-3 combines with J gene TRBJ2-3; 10 bases match TRBD2. Losses at the gene ends were 8 bases for V and 2 bases for J; bases not matched to a gene: 10. CDR3 length equals 16 residues. From germline, CDR1 is MNHEY and CDR2 SVGEGT. The chain's CDR3 is CASSKGTSAPTDTQYF. The CDR3 DNA sequence: TGTGCCAGCTCAAAGGGGACTAGCGCTCCCACAGATACGCAGTATTTT.

The sample holds many counts of this clonotype. This sequence joins TRBV9 and TRBJ2-1; 15 positions agree with TRBD2. CDR1 and CDR2 (germline): SGDLS, YYNGEE. This CDR3 contains 15 residues. Losses at the gene ends were 6 bases for V and 9 bases for J; bases not matched to a gene: 7. Here the CDR3 reads CASNRGLAGGVEQFF. The DNA for the CDR3 is TGTGCCAGCAATCGAGGACTAGCGGGAGGGGTTGAGCAGTTCTTC.

In its sample, this clonotype was seen a few times. This sequence joins TRBV11-2 and TRBJ1-3; 11 bases agree with TRBD1. V gave up 5 bases and J gave up 6 bases; unmatched junction bases: 6. There are 15 residues in the CDR3. Germline CDR1 is SGHAT and CDR2 is FQNNGV. CDR3 sequence (DNA): TGTGCCAGCAGCCAATTCGGACAGGGGGCAAACACCATATATTTT. Translated, it gives CASSQFGQGANTIYF.

This clonotype was detected ten times or more. This chain links TRBV11-3 with TRBJ2-2, with D tentatively TRBD2 (6 bases). V was cut by 4 bases and J by 4 bases, with 16 bases left in between. The CDR3 contains 16 residues. Per germline, CDR1 SGHNT and CDR2 YENEEA. Written as DNA, the CDR3 is TGTGCCAGCAGCTCTCCAAACGGGAGAATCACCGGGGAGCTGTTTTTT. This gives the protein CASSSPNGRITGELFF. The variable domain in full, completed from reference TRBV11-3 and TRBJ2-2, reads EAGVVQSPRYKIIEKKQPVAFWCNPISGHNTLYWYLQNLGQGPELLIRYENEEAVDDSQLPKDRFSAERLKGVDSTLKIQPAELGDSAVYLCASSSPNGRITGELFFGEGSRLTVL.

This clonotype was observed many times. The chain uses TRBV12-3 or TRBV12-4 and TRBJ2-7, with TRBD1 as a possible D gene (6 bases). Trimming cost V 5 bases and J 6 bases, with 11 bases left between them. There are 12 residues in the CDR3. In DNA, the CDR3 is TGTGCCAGCAGTCTAGTAGGGGGCGAGCAGTACGTC. Protein: CASSLVGGEQYV.

This clonotype was observed at least ten times. The chain employs TRBV20-1 and TRBJ1-3, with TRBD1 matching 7 bases. From germline, CDR1 is DFQATT and CDR2 SNEGSKA (reference sequence). The CDR3 is 14 amino acids. V was clipped by 2 bases and J by 8 bases; unmatched bases: 9. The CDR3, as DNA: TGCAGTGCTAGACCCCAGGGGGGGAAAGACACCATATATTTT. Translation: CSARPQGGKDTIYF.

In this sample, this clonotype turned up many times. The chain employs TRBV5-1 and TRBJ1-1; tentatively, D is TRBD1 (5 bases). V gave up 3 bases and J gave up 0 bases, with 15 bases separating them. CDR1 is SGHRS and CDR2 is YFSETQ in the germline V gene. The CDR3 length is 16 residues. The CDR3 region is CASSSQGGGMNTEAFF. As DNA, the CDR3 is TGCGCCAGCAGCTCTCAGGGTGGTGGGATGAACACTGAAGCTTTCTTT.

The chain combines TRBV2 with TRBJ1-4; D not resolved. The CDR3 runs to 10 residues. The germline V and J ends were trimmed by 8 bases and 8 bases, with 6 bases remaining between them. Germline CDR1 and CDR2: SNHLY and FYNNEI. This CDR3 reads CASAREKLFF. CDR3 sequence (DNA): TGTGCCAGCGCGCGAGAAAAACTGTTTTTT. The variable domain in full, with the rest retrieved from reference TRBV2 and TRBJ1-4, is EPEVTQTPSHQVTQMGQEVILRCVPISNHLYFYWYRQILGQKVEFLVSFYNNEISEKSEIFDDQFSVERPDGSNFTLKIRSTKLEDSAMYFCASAREKLFFGSGTQLSVL.